This TCR beta chain originates from a study of response to subunit inactivated influenza vaccine (dated by TCRdb to the late 2010s). Describing the broader study: Deep quantitative profiling of the T cell receptor repertoire was used in the study to follow responses to a trivalent subunit inactivated influenza vaccine. The research as a whole found: The authors proposed that each seasonal influenza vaccination may bring in only a limited number of new T cells.

The CDR3 starts with the cysteine, ends with the phenylalanine, and has 12 residues. Left in the record is the CDR3 DNA by itself, 36 bases read in frame from the first base. The germline ends are 5 bases apart after V is trimmed by 5 bases and J by 0 bases. Reading the germline V gene (reference sequence) gives CDR1 DFQATT and CDR2 SNEGSKA. To note about this clonotype: Its antigen is not yet known. It has no much larger one-base neighbor in the sample; base qualities were not kept.

The library relied on RT-PCR. Data came from an Illumina HiSeq 2500. TCRdb trimmed the raw reads at Q25, called clones with MiXCR and kept productive beta chains. Rows are unified per CDR3 protein, each entry keeping the most common DNA and genes. Within this sample are 150,000 to 200,000 distinct CDR3 sequences, with roughly 12% of them counted one time only. The ten biggest clones cover over 25% of the sample. These sequences were also reported in another study, on T cells expressing NK-cell markers. As the second publication notes: The TCR beta cDNA libraries were made using 5'RACE template switching, a step that added both a universal primer site and unique molecular identifiers. Three sorted T-cell subsets (CD3+CD56+NKG2C+, CD3+CD56+NKG2C- and CD3+CD56-NKG2C+) from several donors had their TCR beta-chain repertoires profiled. Of the eight sequenced donors, seven were found to be HCMV-seropositive and one was found to be HCMV-seronegative. In several experiments an anti-gammadeltaTCR antibody was added to restrict sorting to alphabetaTCR-expressing T cells. For roughly six donors, the dominant CD3+CD56+NKG2C+ clonotypes were among the top 10 CD8+ clonotypes and accounted for roughly 1.0-7.5% of CD8+ T cells. Those dominant clonotypes were again the most abundant among CD3+CD56-NKG2C+ cells in a few donors, at about 25-65%. Whether the expanded NKG2C-expressing T cell clones were specific for HCMV antigens remained unclear. All eight donors whose samples were sequenced were randomly selected healthy volunteers, three of them men and five women. HCMV-specific IgG was detected in serum with a commercial ELISA kit to determine HCMV serostatus. Peripheral blood mononuclear cells were isolated from blood by Ficoll density gradient centrifugation. CD4+ and CD8+ T cells were isolated from PBMC by magnetic immunoseparation with Miltenyi isolation kits. Synthesis of cDNA was primed from the TCR beta constant segment and was followed by two consecutive PCR amplification steps. Sequencing of the libraries produced 2 x 150 bp reads on Illumina HiSeq 2000/2500, MiSeq or NextSeq. MIGEC was used to demultiplex reads and group the reads by UMI, and MiTCR was used to assemble and quantify clonotypes. To exclude erroneous sequences, any TCR cDNA sequence not supported by at least two reads was discarded. The tcR package was used for downstream repertoire analysis, and clonotypes were matched across fractions by CDR3 nucleotide sequence plus V segment. Antigen specificity was annotated against VDJdb with VDJmatch, allowing one amino acid substitution in CDR3.

Specimen: CD8+ T cells sorted from PBMCs, collected 11 to 12 days after vaccination. The sequence joins TRBV20-1 to TRBJ2-4; no confident D gene assignment can be made. This clonotype was obtained from a man over 45 who received an inactivated influenza vaccine. Donor details come from another sample of the same person, matched by shared clones. The DNA sequence follows: TGCAGTGCTGATGAAGCCAAAAACATTCAGTACTTC. Protein translation: CSADEAKNIQYF.